The 32 T cell receptor beta chains in this list originate from one sample, sequenced in a study of preoperative IRX-2 immunotherapy in early breast cancer. The treatment denotes: preoperative locoregional IRX-2 cytokine immunotherapy. The method was immunoSEQ multiplex PCR; TCRdb's version includes in-frame clones alone and lacks a portion of them. The sample includes around 88,000 clones, roughly 90% of them seen just once. Sequencing used tumor tissue, obtained after IRX-2 immunotherapy. Receptor source: a human donor with breast cancer.

This clone is deemed medium-sized. The rearrangement uses TRBV6-8 and TRBJ1-2; D unclear. Between the trimmed V and J ends, which lost 7 bases and 4 bases, there was a span of 16 bases. From germline, CDR1 is MNHGY and CDR2 SAAAGT. The CDR3 extends over 14 amino acids. The CDR3 DNA is TGTGCCAGCACGGATCGGGGATTTCTCTATGGCTACACCTTC. Its translation is CASTDRGFLYGYTF.

The chain recombines TRBV28 with TRBJ2-2, with D tentatively TRBD1 or TRBD2 (6 bases each). Trimming pared 7 bases from V and 8 bases from J, leaving 17 bases between. The germline CDR1 and CDR2 sequences are MDHEN and SYDVKM. The CDR3 has 14 amino acids. The CDR3 region has the DNA TGTGCCAGCACGCTATGGGGGGCCGCGGGGGAGCTGTTTTTT. Translated, it gives CASTLWGAAGELFF.

J is TRBJ1-4 and V is TRBV5-1, with 7 bases lining up with TRBD1. The CDR3 runs 15 residues. Per the germline V gene, CDR1 is SGHRS and CDR2 is YFSETQ. V shed 1 base and J 8 bases; nucleotides not matched to a gene: 8. In nucleotides, the CDR3 is TGCGCCAGCAGCTTGATGGGCCAGGGGGGAGAAAAACTGTTTTTT. Protein: CASSLMGQGGEKLFF.

The count of this clone is one. DNA for the CDR3: TGTGCCTGGAGGGGGCGATACAATTACAATGAGCAGTTCTTC. Its protein product is CAWRGRYNYNEQFF. The V and J genes are TRBV30 and TRBJ2-1; D might be TRBD1 (5 bases). This CDR3 has 14 amino acids. Between the trimmed V and J ends, which lost 3 bases and 4 bases, there was a span of 13 bases. Germline-derived CDR1 and CDR2 are GTSNPN and SVGIG (reference sequence).

This chain joins TRBV18 and TRBJ2-7; 10 nucleotides align to TRBD2. Looked up from germline, CDR1 is KGHSH and CDR2 is LQKENI. This CDR3 region has 15 residues. Unmatched junction bases numbered 7, after V lost 2 bases and J lost 6 bases. The CDR3 protein is CASSPTLAGDPEQYF. CDR3 DNA sequence: TGTGCCAGCTCACCAACTCTAGCGGGAGACCCCGAGCAGTACTTC.

The chain recombines TRBV7-6 with TRBJ2-7, with 13 nucleotides matching TRBD2. CDR3 length equals 14 residues. Unmatched junction bases numbered 1, after V lost 5 bases and J lost 3 bases. Germline lookup yields CDR1 SGHVS and CDR2 FNYEAQ. CDR3 sequence: CASSRLAGGYEQYF. CDR3 coding DNA: TGTGCCAGCAGCCGACTAGCGGGAGGCTACGAGCAGTACTTC.

In DNA form, the CDR3 reads TGTGCCAGCAAGGGGGGGGGACCGAACACCGGGGAGCTGTTTTTT. This gives the protein CASKGGGPNTGELFF. The chain joins TRBV6-8 to TRBJ2-2, with a tentative D call TRBD2 (7 bases). Germline CDR1 and CDR2: MNHGY and SAAAGT. This CDR3 is 15 amino acids long. Trimming shortened V by 7 bases and J by 0 bases, and 12 bases separated the two germline ends.

This clone occurred a few times. The chain carries TRBV12-5 and TRBJ1-2; a possible D gene is TRBD1 (5 bases). CDR3 size: 13 residues. The V end was cut by 6 bases, the J end by 7 bases, with 15 bases between. Germline V lookup: CDR1 LGHNT, CDR2 FRNRAP. The CDR3 here is CASGEGFSGGYTF. DNA for the CDR3: TGTGCTAGTGGGGAGGGGTTTTCAGGTGGCTACACCTTC.

The chain combines TRBV10-3 with TRBJ1-5; possibly TRBD1 for D (6 bases). Germline lookup yields CDR1 ENHRY and CDR2 SYGVKD. The germline V and J ends were trimmed by 0 bases and 4 bases, with 13 bases remaining between them. The CDR3 is made up of 16 amino acids. CDR3 residues: CAISESKGGANQPQHF. The CDR3 DNA reads as TGTGCCATCAGTGAGTCGAAGGGGGGGGCGAATCAGCCCCAGCATTTT.

The gene calls are TRBV6-8 and TRBJ1-3; tentatively, D is TRBD1 (6 bases). The CDR3 is 14 residues long. V was clipped by 8 bases and J by 3 bases, with 14 bases between them. Germline V CDR1 and CDR2: MNHGY, SAAAGT. The CDR3 loop reads CASGGGGRGNTIYF. CDR3 sequence (DNA): TGTGCCAGCGGAGGAGGGGGTCGTGGAAACACCATATATTTT.

The chain recombines TRBV5-1 with TRBJ1-5; 9 bases are shared with TRBD1. Trimming cost V 4 bases and J 5 bases; bases outside gene matches: 4. Germline-derived CDR1 and CDR2 are SGHRS and YFSETQ. CDR3 length: 14 amino acids. The DNA for the CDR3 is TGCGCCAGCAGCCGAACAGGGGGCGATCAGCCCCAGCATTTT. Its translation is CASSRTGGDQPQHF.

The V gene is TRBV19, the J gene TRBJ2-5, with 7 bases that match TRBD1. Per germline, CDR1 LNHDA and CDR2 SQIVND (reference sequence). The CDR3 has 14 amino acids. V was clipped by 8 bases and J by 4 bases; unmatched bases: 10. CDR3 residues: CASRLTGAGETQYF. As DNA, the CDR3 is TGTGCCAGTCGACTAACAGGGGCGGGAGAGACCCAGTACTTC.

The V call is TRBV18, the J call TRBJ2-2; no clear D gene. The CDR3 length is 13 residues. V was cut by 2 bases and J by 4 bases, with 5 bases left in between. The germline V gene has CDR1 KGHSH and CDR2 LQKENI. The CDR3 loop is CASSPYGTGELFF. The CDR3 nucleotides are TGTGCCAGCTCACCATACGGCACCGGGGAGCTGTTTTTT. Supplemented by reference TRBV18 and TRBJ2-2, the full variable domain reads NAGVMQNPRHLVRRRGQEARLRCSPMKGHSHVYWYRQLPEEGLKFMVYLQKENIIDESGMPKERFSAEFPKEGPSILRIQQVVRGDSAAYFCASSPYGTGELFFGEGSRLTVL.

The gene calls are TRBV14 and TRBJ1-4; 7 positions agree with TRBD1. The V and J ends lost 4 bases and 5 bases, in that order; junction bases with no gene match: 4. This CDR3 spans 14 amino acids. The germline CDR1 and CDR2 sequences are SGHDN and FVKESK. The CDR3 DNA follows: TGTGCCAGCAGCCTTTGGACAGGCAATGAAAAACTGTTTTTT. Protein product: CASSLWTGNEKLFF.

Points on this clone: At one boundary the junction diverges from the germline segment, which might be a read error. The chain carries TRBV28 and TRBJ1-5; D is unresolved. Germline lookup yields CDR1 MDHEN and CDR2 SYDVKM. The CDR3 is 12 amino acids. The CDR3 region has the DNA TGTGCCAGCGGTAGTGGCAATCAACCCCAGCATTTT. This gives the protein CASGSGNQPQHF. Filled out from reference TRBV28 and TRBJ1-5, the complete variable domain reads DVKVTQSSRYLVKRTGEKVFLECVQDMDHENMFWYRQDPGLGLRLIYFSYDVKMKEKGDIPEGYSVSREKKERFSLILESASTNQTSMYLCASGSGNQPQHFGDGTRLSIL.

This clone was detected a few times. The V call is TRBV10-1, the J call TRBJ2-3; 7 bases line up with TRBD1. Germline values: CDR1 WNHNN, CDR2 SYGVQD (reference sequence). The CDR3 spans 17 residues. Trimming cost V 2 bases and J 0 bases; bases outside gene matches: 8. CDR3 bases: TGCGCCAGCAGTGAGGAAGCGACAGGGATGAGCACAGATACGCAGTATTTT. The encoded protein is CASSEEATGMSTDTQYF.

J is TRBJ1-3 and V is TRBV6-8; possibly TRBD1 for D (5 bases). Germline CDR1 and CDR2: MNHGY and SAAAGT. V lost 2 bases to trimming and J lost 0 bases, with 8 bases between them. The CDR3 extends over 15 amino acids. CDR3 region: CASSYGGYSGNTIYF. CDR3 coding DNA: TGTGCCAGCAGTTACGGGGGTTACTCTGGAAACACCATATATTTT.

The gene calls are TRBV6-8 and TRBJ1-1; 11 nucleotides align to TRBD1. The CDR3 loop spans 14 amino acids. Germline V gene data show CDR1 as MNHGY and CDR2 as SAAAGT. The ends lost 10 bases at V and 5 bases at J; junction bases unmatched: 9. The CDR3 coding sequence is TGTGCCATCACCCGGGACAGGGGGGAGACTGAAGCTTTCTTT. Translating gives CAITRDRGETEAFF.

This clone was seen a few times. The chain employs TRBV6-8 and TRBJ1-4; D call uncertain. Germline V lookup: CDR1 MNHGY, CDR2 SAAAGT. Deletions cut 7 bases from V and 3 bases from J, with 6 bases between. This CDR3 is 12 amino acids long. DNA for the CDR3: TGTGCCAGCACCAATCCTAATGAAAAACTGTTTTTT. This gives the protein CASTNPNEKLFF.

This clone came up once. J is TRBJ1-4 and V is TRBV10-2; tentatively, D is TRBD1 (5 bases). V was pared by 8 bases and J by 6 bases, with 22 bases between. Germline CDR1 reads WSHSY; CDR2 reads SAAADI. This CDR3 has 16 residues. The CDR3 bases are TGCGCCAGCTCTAAACCCCCGACAGCCTCATATGAAAAACTGTTTTTT. Translating it yields CASSKPPTASYEKLFF.

V usage is TRBV6-8 and J usage is TRBJ1-6; no clear D gene. Deletions cut 6 bases from V and 6 bases from J, with 12 bases between. The V gene's germline CDR1 is MNHGY and CDR2 SAAAGT. The length of the CDR3 is 14 residues. The CDR3 coding sequence is TGTGCCAGCAGCCGTATCGTCGGTAATTCACCCCTCCACTTT. It yields the protein CASSRIVGNSPLHF.

This chain links TRBV6-8 with TRBJ1-4; D is uncertain. This CDR3 has 14 residues. Trimming removed 6 bases from V and 0 bases from J, with 8 bases in between. Germline CDR1 reads MNHGY; CDR2 reads SAAAGT. In DNA, the CDR3 is TGTGCCAGCAGCTCAGATGCAACTAATGAAAAACTGTTTTTT. Amino acids: CASSSDATNEKLFF.

The chain uses TRBV5-1 and TRBJ2-3, with 9 nucleotides matching TRBD1. Germline CDR1 reads SGHRS; CDR2 reads YFSETQ. V lost 1 base, J lost 4 bases, and 4 bases stayed unmatched. The CDR3 is made up of 15 amino acids. The CDR3 sequence is CASSLRDREADTQYF. The CDR3 DNA is TGCGCCAGCAGCTTGCGGGACAGGGAAGCAGATACGCAGTATTTT.

The rearrangement joins TRBV5-1 to TRBJ2-6; tentative D call: TRBD1 (5 bases). Trimming stripped 5 bases from V and 0 bases from J, with 18 bases between. The germline CDR1 and CDR2 sequences are SGHRS and YFSETQ. The CDR3 length is 18 residues. The CDR3 DNA follows: TGCGCCAGCAGACTATATGGGGCCCTACCCTCTGGGGCCAACGTCCTGACTTTC. This codes for CASRLYGALPSGANVLTF.

The chain links TRBV5-1 to TRBJ2-7, with a weak D call TRBD1 (6 bases). This CDR3 is built from 15 residues. V lost 1 base and J lost 4, with 15 bases in between. CDR1 is SGHRS and CDR2 is YFSETQ in the germline V gene. Here the CDR3 DNA reads TGCGCCAGCAGCTTGTCTTTAGGACAGTTTTACGAGCAGTACTTC. Translated: CASSLSLGQFYEQYF.

There are a few counts of this clone. This CDR3 is also generated by other DNA sequences in the sample. This rearrangement joins TRBV18 to TRBJ1-3; possibly TRBD1 for D (5 bases). CDR1 is KGHSH and CDR2 is LQKENI in the germline V gene. Trimming left V 6 bases short and J 0 bases short, with 9 bases between. This CDR3 contains 14 residues. Here the CDR3 DNA reads TGTGCCAGCTCCCCCGGGGGCTCTGGAAACACCATATATTTT. Its protein product is CASSPGGSGNTIYF.

V gene TRBV18 combines with J gene TRBJ1-1, with D possibly being TRBD1 (5 bases). This CDR3 is built from 15 residues. V was clipped by 0 bases and J by 0 bases, with 8 bases between them. Germline V CDR1 and CDR2: KGHSH, LQKENI. CDR3 DNA: TGTGCCAGCTCACCACCGGGGACGGTGAACACTGAAGCTTTCTTT. Protein sequence: CASSPPGTVNTEAFF.

The chain is built from TRBV19 and TRBJ1-5; maybe TRBD1 (6 bases). This CDR3 has 15 residues. V was shortened by 1 base and J by 2 bases, with 9 bases between the two germline ends. From germline, CDR1 is LNHDA and CDR2 SQIVND (reference sequence). The CDR3 protein is CASSIAGDGNQPQHF. CDR3 DNA: TGTGCCAGTAGTATAGCAGGGGATGGCAATCAGCCCCAGCATTTT. Complete variable domain (other parts from reference TRBV19 and TRBJ1-5): DGGITQSPKYLFRKEGQNVTLSCEQNLNHDAMYWYRQDPGQGLRLIYYSQIVNDFQKGDIAEGYSVSREKKESFPLTVTSAQKNPTAFYLCASSIAGDGNQPQHFGDGTRLSIL.

The chain has TRBV14 and TRBJ1-1; a weak D match, TRBD1 (5 bases). Germline CDR1 is SGHDN and CDR2 is FVKESK. The CDR3 sequence is 13 residues long. V shed 8 bases and J shed 4 bases, with 14 bases lying between them. The CDR3, as DNA: TGTGCCAGCTCCGTCCCAGGGCTCACTGAAGCTTTCTTT. Residues: CASSVPGLTEAFF. Full variable domain (remainder filled in from reference TRBV14 and TRBJ1-1): EAGVTQFPSHSVIEKGQTVTLRCDPISGHDNLYWYRRVMGKEIKFLLHFVKESKQDESGMPNNRFLAERTGGTYSTLKVQPAELEDSGVYFCASSVPGLTEAFFGQGTRLTVV.

The J gene is TRBJ1-3, the V gene TRBV28; D not certain. This CDR3 is built from 14 residues. In germline, CDR1 is MDHEN, CDR2 SYDVKM. V lost 9 bases, J lost 4 bases, and 16 bases lay in between. This chain's CDR3 is CASKGGLMGNTIYF. In DNA, the CDR3 is TGTGCCAGTAAAGGAGGGTTAATGGGAAACACCATATATTTT. Full variable domain (remainder filled in from reference TRBV28 and TRBJ1-3): DVKVTQSSRYLVKRTGEKVFLECVQDMDHENMFWYRQDPGLGLRLIYFSYDVKMKEKGDIPEGYSVSREKKERFSLILESASTNQTSMYLCASKGGLMGNTIYFGEGSWLTVV.

The count of this clone is one. The rearrangement uses TRBV6-8 and TRBJ2-7; 7 bases align to TRBD1. This CDR3 region has 15 residues. V was pared by 6 bases and J by 0 bases, with 8 bases of the junction left unmatched. Per germline, CDR1 MNHGY and CDR2 SAAAGT. The CDR3 nucleotides are TGTGCCAGCAGCCTTAGACAGGGCAACTCCTACGAGCAGTACTTC. It translates to CASSLRQGNSYEQYF.

This clone was seen only once. The chain links TRBV7-4 to TRBJ1-3; no definite D call. Germline lookup yields CDR1 SGHVT and CDR2 SQSDAQ. The V end was cut by 2 bases, the J end by 8 bases, with 13 bases between. This CDR3 contains 14 residues. CDR3 in DNA: TGTGCCAGCAGCTTACTTGGGCTCCAGGACACCATATATTTT. Its protein product is CASSLLGLQDTIYF. The full variable domain, its missing parts supplied by reference TRBV7-4 and TRBJ1-3, is GAGVSQSPRYKVAKRGRDVALRCDSISGHVTLYWYRQTLGQGSEVLTYSQSDAQRDKSGRPSGRFSAERPERSVSTLKIQRTEQGDSAVYLCASSLLGLQDTIYFGEGSWLTVV.